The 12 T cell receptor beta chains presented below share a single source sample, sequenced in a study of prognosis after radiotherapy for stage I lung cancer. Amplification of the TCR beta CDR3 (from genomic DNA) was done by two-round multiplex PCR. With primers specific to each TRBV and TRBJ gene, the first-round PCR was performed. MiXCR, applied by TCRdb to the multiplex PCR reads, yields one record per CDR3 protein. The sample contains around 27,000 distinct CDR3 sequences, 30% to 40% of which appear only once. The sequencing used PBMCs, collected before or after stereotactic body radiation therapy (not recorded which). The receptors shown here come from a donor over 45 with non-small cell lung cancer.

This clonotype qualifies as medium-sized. The CDR3 here is CASSPRTSSYTDTQYF. CDR3 DNA sequence: TGTGCCAGCAGTCCTCGGACTAGCAGCTACACAGATACGCAGTATTTT. This rearrangement joins TRBV27 to TRBJ2-3, with TRBD2 identical over 8 bases. Germline V gene lookup returns CDR1 MNHEY and CDR2 SMNVEV (reference sequence). V was clipped by 5 bases and J by 2 bases; unmatched bases: 9. The CDR3 contains 16 residues.

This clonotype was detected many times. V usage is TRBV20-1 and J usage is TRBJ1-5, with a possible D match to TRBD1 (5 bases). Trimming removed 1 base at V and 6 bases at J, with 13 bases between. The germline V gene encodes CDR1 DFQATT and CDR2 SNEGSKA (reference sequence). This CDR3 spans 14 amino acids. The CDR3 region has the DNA TGCAGTGCTAGAGGTGGGAGTAGGGGTCAGCCCCAGCATTTT. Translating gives CSARGGSRGQPQHF.

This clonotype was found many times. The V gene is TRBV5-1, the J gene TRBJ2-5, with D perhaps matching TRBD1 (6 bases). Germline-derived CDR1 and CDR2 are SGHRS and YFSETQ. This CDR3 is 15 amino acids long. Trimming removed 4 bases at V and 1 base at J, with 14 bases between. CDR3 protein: CASSLTGHSQETQYF. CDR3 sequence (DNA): TGCGCCAGCAGCCTGACGGGACACAGCCAAGAGACCCAGTACTTC.

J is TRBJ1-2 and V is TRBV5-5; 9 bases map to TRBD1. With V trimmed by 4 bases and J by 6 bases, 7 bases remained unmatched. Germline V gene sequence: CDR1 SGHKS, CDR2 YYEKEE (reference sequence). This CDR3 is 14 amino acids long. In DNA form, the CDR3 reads TGTGCCAGCAGCCTGGGACAGGGATTTAATGGCTACACCTTC. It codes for CASSLGQGFNGYTF. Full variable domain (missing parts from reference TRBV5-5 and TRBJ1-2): DAGVTQSPTHLIKTRGQQVTLRCSPISGHKSVSWYQQVLGQGPQFIFQYYEKEERGRGNFPDRFSARQFPNYSSELNVNALLLGDSALYLCASSLGQGFNGYTFGSGTRLTVV.

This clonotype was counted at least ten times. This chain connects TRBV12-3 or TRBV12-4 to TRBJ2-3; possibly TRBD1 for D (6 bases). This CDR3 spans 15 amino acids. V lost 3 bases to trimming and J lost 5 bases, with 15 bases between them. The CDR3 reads CASSFGQIGGDTQYF. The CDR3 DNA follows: TGTGCCAGCAGTTTTGGACAGATCGGCGGAGATACGCAGTATTTT.

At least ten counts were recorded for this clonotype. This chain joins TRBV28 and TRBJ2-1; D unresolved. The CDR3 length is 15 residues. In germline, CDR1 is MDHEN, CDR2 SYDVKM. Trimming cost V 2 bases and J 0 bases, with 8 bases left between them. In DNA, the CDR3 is TGTGCCAGCAGTTTAGGCTTGAGCTCCTACAATGAGCAGTTCTTC. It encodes CASSLGLSSYNEQFF.

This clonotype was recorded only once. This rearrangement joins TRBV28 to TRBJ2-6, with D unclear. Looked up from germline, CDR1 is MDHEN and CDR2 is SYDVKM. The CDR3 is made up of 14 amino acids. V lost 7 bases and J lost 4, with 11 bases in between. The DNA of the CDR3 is TGTGCCAGCATGGAAGTATGGGGGGCCAACGTCCTGACTTTC. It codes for CASMEVWGANVLTF.

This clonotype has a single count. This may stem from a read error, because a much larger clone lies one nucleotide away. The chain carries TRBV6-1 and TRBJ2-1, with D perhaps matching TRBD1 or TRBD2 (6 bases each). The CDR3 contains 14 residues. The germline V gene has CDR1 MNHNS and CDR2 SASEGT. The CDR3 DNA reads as TGTGCAGCCGAACGGGGGCAGGTGGACAATGAGCAGTCCTTC. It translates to CAAERGQVDNEQSF.

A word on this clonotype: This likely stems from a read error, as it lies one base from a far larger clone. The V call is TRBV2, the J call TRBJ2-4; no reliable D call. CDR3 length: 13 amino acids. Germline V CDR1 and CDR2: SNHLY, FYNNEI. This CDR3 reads CATNPPVGDEKFF. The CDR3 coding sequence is TGTGCCACCAACCCACCGGTTGGCGATGAGAAGTTCTTC.

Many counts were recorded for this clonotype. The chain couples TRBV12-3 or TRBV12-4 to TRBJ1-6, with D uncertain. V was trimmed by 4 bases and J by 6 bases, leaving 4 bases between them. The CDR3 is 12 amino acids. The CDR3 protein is CASSWGNSPLHF. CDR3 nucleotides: TGTGCCAGCAGTTGGGGTAATTCACCCCTCCACTTT.

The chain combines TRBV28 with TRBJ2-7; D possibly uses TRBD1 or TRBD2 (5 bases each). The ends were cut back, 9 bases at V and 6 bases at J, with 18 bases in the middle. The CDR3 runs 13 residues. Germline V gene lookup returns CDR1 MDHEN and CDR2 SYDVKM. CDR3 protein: CASLGVGGSEQYF. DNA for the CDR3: TGTGCCAGTTTAGGGGTAGGCGGGTCCGAGCAGTACTTC.

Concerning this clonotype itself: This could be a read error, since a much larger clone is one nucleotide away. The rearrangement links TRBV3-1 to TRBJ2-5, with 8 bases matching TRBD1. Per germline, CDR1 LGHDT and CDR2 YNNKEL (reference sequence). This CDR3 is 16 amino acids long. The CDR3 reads CASSFFDRGGKETKYF. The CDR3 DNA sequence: TGTGCCAGCAGCTTCTTCGACAGGGGAGGCAAAGAGACCAAGTACTTC.